Each of the 16 T cell receptor beta chains below was sequenced from the same sample in a study of beta chain features in type 1 diabetes. Expressed TCRB transcripts were sequenced after all isolated RNA was converted to cDNA. TCRdb's table, derived via immunoSEQ multiplex PCR, lists solely in-frame clones and lacks some. Of just over 450,000 clones in the sample, 30% were seen once. Sequenced: naive CD4+ T cells from blood. All receptors derive from a man aged 18 to 30 in good health.

This clone has just a few counts. The chain has TRBV30 and TRBJ2-3; no firm D call. The germline gives CDR1 GTSNPN, CDR2 SVGIG (reference sequence). V shed 0 bases and J shed 2 bases, with 12 bases lying between them. The CDR3 has 15 residues. CDR3 sequence: CAWSVPARPTDTQYF. CDR3 DNA: TGTGCCTGGAGTGTACCGGCTCGTCCCACAGATACGCAGTATTTT.

The gene calls are TRBV7-2 and TRBJ2-4; the D gene is possibly TRBD2 (6 bases). The length of the CDR3 is 15 residues. The germline CDR1 and CDR2 sequences are SGHTA and FQGNSA. Trimming cost V 5 bases and J 7 bases, with 18 bases left between them. CDR3 sequence (DNA): TGTGCCAGCAGCCTGCAGGTTGGCGGGAAGAACATTCAGTACTTC. It encodes CASSLQVGGKNIQYF.

This clone turned up a few times. This chain uses TRBV30 with TRBJ2-1, with TRBD2 matching 7 bases. The CDR3 is 13 amino acids. Per the germline V gene, CDR1 is GTSNPN and CDR2 is SVGIG (reference sequence). V shed 3 bases and J 10 bases; nucleotides not matched to a gene: 9. CDR3 amino acids: CAWSIGASGEQFF. The CDR3 nucleotides read TGTGCCTGGAGCATCGGGGCTAGCGGCGAGCAGTTCTTC.

This clone has a handful of counts. This chain joins TRBV9 and TRBJ2-3; TRBD2 matches at 10 bases. CDR1 and CDR2 (germline): SGDLS, YYNGEE. J was trimmed by 4 bases and V by 0 bases; bases with no gene match: 2. The CDR3 contains 15 residues. CDR3 sequence: CASSVVAGGADTQYF. As DNA, the CDR3 is TGTGCCAGCAGCGTAGTAGCGGGAGGCGCAGATACGCAGTATTTT.

This clone was seen more than once but under ten times. The gene calls are TRBV23-1 and TRBJ2-7, with unresolved D. TRBV23-1 is marked as an open reading frame, function uncertain. The germline V and J ends were trimmed by 0 bases and 7 bases, with 19 bases remaining between them. The CDR3 is made up of 16 amino acids. In DNA, the CDR3 is TGCGCCAGCAGTCAATCGAACCCCGGACGGGCCGGGGAGCAGTACTTC. It codes for CASSQSNPGRAGEQYF.

The sample holds a few counts of this clone. The chain recombines TRBV28 with TRBJ2-7, with TRBD2 matching 9 bases. V gave up 8 bases and J gave up 0 bases; unmatched junction bases: 2. The CDR3 runs 13 residues. CDR1 is MDHEN, CDR2 SYDVKM, per germline. This CDR3 is CASGSGSSYEQYF. For the CDR3, the DNA is TGTGCCAGCGGTAGCGGGAGCTCCTACGAGCAGTACTTC.

CDR3 protein: CASSLVVGDTGELFF. The CDR3, as DNA: TGCGCCAGCAGCTTGGTGGTGGGGGACACCGGGGAGCTGTTTTTT. V usage is TRBV5-1 and J usage is TRBJ2-2; D tentatively reads TRBD1 or TRBD2 (5 bases each). Germline loops: CDR1 SGHRS, CDR2 YFSETQ. The CDR3 has 15 residues. V lost 0 bases and J 3 bases, leaving 9 bases between the germline ends.

The CDR3 DNA reads TGTGCCAGCAGTCGGACTAGCGGGAGACCCAATGAGCAGTTCTTC. As protein: CASSRTSGRPNEQFF. This chain uses TRBV28 with TRBJ2-1; 13 positions match TRBD2. Trimming removed 5 bases from V and 6 bases from J; junction bases left unmatched: 4. Germline values: CDR1 MDHEN, CDR2 SYDVKM. This CDR3 comprises 15 residues. Combining the CDR3 with reference TRBV28 and TRBJ2-1 gives the whole variable domain DVKVTQSSRYLVKRTGEKVFLECVQDMDHENMFWYRQDPGLGLRLIYFSYDVKMKEKGDIPEGYSVSREKKERFSLILESASTNQTSMYLCASSRTSGRPNEQFFGPGTRLTVL.

This clone appeared a few times. The chain's CDR3 is CASSLTLTGNEQFF. The CDR3 DNA follows: TGTGCCAGCAGCTTAACTTTGACGGGGAATGAGCAGTTCTTC. The chain uses TRBV7-9 and TRBJ2-1, with D perhaps TRBD2 (5 bases). CDR3 length: 14 amino acids. Trimming stripped 2 bases from V and 7 bases from J, with 12 bases between. Per the germline V gene, CDR1 is SEHNR and CDR2 is FQNEAQ (reference sequence).

V usage is TRBV5-4 and J usage is TRBJ2-3; D is uncertain. Germline V lookup: CDR1 SGHNT, CDR2 YYREEE (reference sequence). CDR3 length equals 13 residues. V lost 4 bases, J lost 6 bases, and 12 bases lay in between. The CDR3 protein is CASSTTREDTQYF. The CDR3 bases are TGTGCCAGCAGCACGACGCGAGAGGATACGCAGTATTTT.

This chain joins TRBV18 and TRBJ1-1; no firm D call. Trimming removed 3 bases at V and 7 bases at J, with 12 bases between. This CDR3 has 13 residues. The V gene's germline CDR1 is KGHSH and CDR2 LQKENI. The CDR3 is CASSPSNGVEAFF. DNA of the CDR3: TGTGCCAGCTCACCTTCAAATGGAGTTGAAGCTTTCTTT.

This clone was recorded a few times. The V gene is TRBV6-1, the J gene TRBJ2-1; weak D call: TRBD2 (6 bases). Trimming removed 6 bases at V and 11 bases at J, with 14 bases between. Germline V gives CDR1 MNHNS, CDR2 SASEGT. The CDR3 contains 12 residues. As DNA, the CDR3 is TGTGCCAGCAGACGGGACTCAGACAAGCAGTTCTTC. Its protein is CASRRDSDKQFF.

This clone turned up a few times. This chain joins TRBV30 and TRBJ1-5; the D gene is possibly TRBD1 (5 bases). Trimming took off 2 bases at V and 5 bases at J, with 10 bases between the two ends. CDR3 size: 13 residues. In germline, CDR1 is GTSNPN, CDR2 SVGIG (reference sequence). CDR3 sequence: CAWSRGDDQPQHF. The CDR3 DNA follows: TGTGCCTGGAGTCGAGGGGATGATCAGCCCCAGCATTTT.

V usage is TRBV6-5 and J usage is TRBJ2-7; TRBD1 matches 7 bases. The V gene end was trimmed by 4 bases and the J gene end by 8 bases; junction bases not matched to a gene: 2. CDR1 and CDR2 (germline): MNHEY, SVGAGI. This CDR3 is 11 amino acids long. The CDR3 loop reads CASSWTGKQYF. As DNA, the CDR3 is TGTGCCAGCAGTTGGACAGGCAAGCAGTACTTC.

This clone appeared a few times. Other nucleotide sequences in the sample specify the same CDR3. This chain joins TRBV29-1 and TRBJ2-1, with D hard to call. Germline V gives CDR1 SQVTM, CDR2 ANQGSEA. The CDR3 is made up of 13 amino acids. The V and J ends lost 3 bases and 2 bases respectively, with 8 bases between them. The CDR3 loop is CSVEGLPYNEQFF. CDR3 bases: TGCAGCGTTGAGGGCCTCCCCTACAATGAGCAGTTCTTC.

In its sample, this clone was seen a few times. This chain uses TRBV4-1 with TRBJ2-1; TRBD2 aligns across 8 bases. The CDR3 extends over 16 amino acids. Germline V lookup: CDR1 MGHRA, CDR2 YSYEKL. J lost 0 bases, V lost 1 base, and 2 bases had no gene match. The CDR3 is CASSQAGTSSYNEQFF. In DNA form, the CDR3 reads TGCGCCAGCAGCCAAGCAGGGACTAGCTCCTACAATGAGCAGTTCTTC.